The 13 T cell receptor beta chains below were found in one sample sequenced in a study of beta chain features in type 1 diabetes. Expressed TCRB transcripts got sequenced, as all isolated RNA was reverse transcribed. Profiled with immunoSEQ multiplex PCR; TCRdb holds only in-frame clones, not every one. The data show 400,000 to 550,000 clones, over 9.5% seen once. The source material was naive CD4+ T cells from blood. These receptors came from a woman younger than 30 in good health.

This clone was seen only a few times. This chain joins TRBV27 and TRBJ1-1; TRBD1 might be the D (6 bases). This CDR3 comprises 13 residues. Germline V gene lookup returns CDR1 MNHEY and CDR2 SMNVEV (reference sequence). V was clipped by 6 bases and J by 3 bases, with 11 bases between them. Here the CDR3 DNA reads TGTGCCAGCAGGGACAGTTTATACACTGAAGCTTTCTTT. Translation gives CASRDSLYTEAFF.

This clone occurred a few times. The chain is built from TRBV7-8 and TRBJ2-7; no definite D call. The CDR3 spans 15 residues. Between the trimmed V and J ends, which lost 2 bases and 4 bases, there was a span of 15 bases. Germline CDR1 is SGHVS and CDR2 is FQNEAQ. CDR3 nucleotide sequence: TGTGCCAGCAGCTTATCTTTGGTCAGAGAATACGAGCAGTACGTC. Translated, it gives CASSLSLVREYEQYV.

This chain uses TRBV4-3 with TRBJ2-1, with D perhaps TRBD2 (7 bases). V lost 6 bases and J lost 8, with 17 bases in between. Germline V gives CDR1 LGHNA, CDR2 YSLEER. CDR3 length: 14 amino acids. The CDR3 loop reads CASRTGLGGDEQFF. DNA for the CDR3: TGCGCCAGCAGGACTGGACTAGGGGGAGATGAGCAGTTCTTC.

The gene calls are TRBV9 and TRBJ2-1, with 12 bases lining up with TRBD2. V trimming: 5 bases; J trimming: 2 bases; junction bases outside the gene matches: 17. CDR3 length: 20 residues. Germline V gene lookup returns CDR1 SGDLS and CDR2 YYNGEE. The CDR3 coding sequence is TGTGCCAGCAGTGCCAGGACTAGCGGGACTCGAAGCGGGACCTACAATGAGCAGTTCTTC. It specifies CASSARTSGTRSGTYNEQFF.

There are a few counts of this clone. The chain uses TRBV6-1 and TRBJ2-7; D gene uncertain. Trimming took 1 base from V and 3 from J, leaving 7 bases between them. CDR3 length: 13 amino acids. Germline assignment: CDR1 MNHNS and CDR2 SASEGT. In nucleotides, the CDR3 is TGTGCCAGCAGTGAAGGCCCAGACTACGAGCAGTACTTC. Protein product: CASSEGPDYEQYF.

This chain connects TRBV29-1 to TRBJ2-3; D remains unclear. Trimming took 6 bases from V and 0 from J, leaving 16 bases between them. Germline CDR1 SQVTM, CDR2 ANQGSEA. The CDR3 sequence is 15 residues long. The CDR3 region has the DNA TGCAGCGTCGCCGGTAGGGCTTCTAGCACAGATACGCAGTATTTT. Translating it yields CSVAGRASSTDTQYF.

V is TRBV29-1 and J is TRBJ1-2, with 8 bases that match TRBD1. V dropped 7 bases and J dropped 2; count of bases not matched to a gene: 6. Germline V CDR1 and CDR2: SQVTM, ANQGSEA. This CDR3 has 13 residues. The CDR3 DNA is TGCAGCGGTACGGACAGGGCCAACTATGGCTACACCTTC. The encoded protein is CSGTDRANYGYTF.

In regard to this clone: This could be a read error, since a much larger clone is one nucleotide away. Other DNA sequences within the sample encode an identical CDR3. The chain couples TRBV7-2 to TRBJ2-3, with unresolved D. CDR1 SGHTA and CDR2 FQGNSA come from the germline V gene. This CDR3 spans 11 amino acids. The ends were cut back, 1 base at V and 5 bases at J, with 1 base in the middle. CDR3 bases: TGTGCCAGCAGCTTAGTAGATACGCAGTATTTT. As protein: CASSLVDTQYF.

The chain joins TRBV7-9 to TRBJ1-4; 8 bases match TRBD1. V was pared by 2 bases and J by 4 bases, with 3 bases of the junction left unmatched. Germline assignment: CDR1 SEHNR and CDR2 FQNEAQ (reference sequence). The CDR3 contains 15 residues. The CDR3 protein is CASSLMGQVNEKLFF. The CDR3 DNA reads TGTGCCAGCAGCTTAATGGGACAGGTTAATGAAAAACTGTTTTTT. Filled out from reference TRBV7-9 and TRBJ1-4, the complete variable domain reads DTGVSQNPRHKITKRGQNVTFRCDPISEHNRLYWYRQTLGQGPEFLTYFQNEAQLEKSRLLSDRFSAERPKGSFSTLEIQRTEQGDSAMYLCASSLMGQVNEKLFFGSGTQLSVL.

This rearrangement joins TRBV13 to TRBJ1-4; D ambiguous. Trimming left V 5 bases short and J 0 bases short, with 7 bases between. CDR1 and CDR2 from the germline V gene are PRHDT and FYEKMQ (reference sequence). The length of the CDR3 is 14 residues. CDR3 DNA sequence: TGTGCCAGCAGCGTTTACTCAACTAATGAAAAACTGTTTTTT. Translated: CASSVYSTNEKLFF.

In this sample, this clone turned up a few times. The chain is built from TRBV9 and TRBJ1-6, with a weak D call TRBD1 (5 bases). The CDR3 has 17 residues. From germline, CDR1 is SGDLS and CDR2 YYNGEE. V was clipped by 3 bases and J by 0 bases, with 13 bases between them. The CDR3 loop reads CASSAYGGSSYNSPLHF. The CDR3 coding sequence is TGTGCCAGCAGCGCCTATGGGGGGAGCTCCTATAATTCACCCCTCCACTTT.

This clone was counted at least ten times. V is TRBV15 and J is TRBJ2-7; no firm D call. The CDR3 is made up of 15 amino acids. The V gene lost 1 base and the J gene lost 2 bases, with 12 bases spanning the gap. From germline, CDR1 is LNHNV and CDR2 YYDKDF (reference sequence). CDR3 sequence: CATSRALGSTYEQYV. CDR3 DNA sequence: TGTGCCACCAGCAGAGCGCTGGGCAGCACCTACGAGCAGTACGTC.

The rearrangement links TRBV19 to TRBJ2-1; D is possibly TRBD2 (6 bases). The CDR3 contains 11 residues. The germline V gene has CDR1 LNHDA and CDR2 SQIVND (reference sequence). Trimming shortened V by 8 bases and J by 9 bases, and 11 bases separated the two germline ends. The CDR3 here is CASRDFGEQFF. The CDR3 DNA reads as TGTGCCAGTCGGGACTTCGGTGAGCAGTTCTTC. The full variable domain, in which reference TRBV19 and TRBJ2-1 provide the parts outside the CDR3, is DGGITQSPKYLFRKEGQNVTLSCEQNLNHDAMYWYRQDPGQGLRLIYYSQIVNDFQKGDIAEGYSVSREKKESFPLTVTSAQKNPTAFYLCASRDFGEQFFGPGTRLTVL.